The 29 T cell receptor beta chains in this list originate from one sample, sequenced in a study of response to subunit inactivated influenza vaccine. Via MiXCR, TCRdb re-called the RT-PCR reads, giving one row per CDR3 protein. Counted here are approximately 530,000 distinct CDR3 sequences, roughly 13% occurring once; the ten biggest clones make up around 13%. The material sequenced was PBMCs from blood, taken 45 days after vaccination. The receptors shown here come from a middle-aged man who received an inactivated influenza vaccine.

This clonotype was counted between two and nine times. The CDR3 reads CASSSLGLSSYEQYF. Written as DNA, the CDR3 is TGTGCCAGCAGCTCCCTCGGACTCTCTTCCTACGAGCAGTACTTC. V and J are TRBV7-6 and TRBJ2-7; D is perhaps TRBD2 (5 bases). V was pared by 4 bases and J by 1 base, with 14 bases between. Germline assignment: CDR1 SGHVS and CDR2 FNYEAQ. The CDR3 contains 15 residues.

V gene TRBV5-1 combines with J gene TRBJ2-7; the D is unclear. Deletions cut 1 base from V and 4 bases from J, with 9 bases between. Per germline, CDR1 SGHRS and CDR2 YFSETQ. The CDR3 has 13 residues. The CDR3 region is CASSLNSRYEQYF. The DNA for the CDR3 is TGCGCCAGCAGCTTGAACTCAAGATACGAGCAGTACTTC.

This clonotype was seen a few times. The chain uses TRBV11-2 and TRBJ2-7, with D perhaps TRBD1 or TRBD2 (7 bases each). The CDR3 spans 15 residues. Trimming shortened V by 4 bases and J by 7 bases, and 20 bases separated the two germline ends. The germline gives CDR1 SGHAT, CDR2 FQNNGV. The CDR3 coding sequence is TGTGCCAGCAGCTCACCGACAGGGAAAGCGGGGGAGCAGTACTTC. As protein: CASSSPTGKAGEQYF.

This chain links TRBV20-1 with TRBJ1-1; the D is unclear. Germline assignment: CDR1 DFQATT and CDR2 SNEGSKA (reference sequence). The CDR3 is 12 residues long. The V end lost 4 bases, the J end lost 1 base, and 7 bases lay between the germline ends. The CDR3 loop is CSAKYANTEAFF. CDR3 DNA: TGCAGTGCTAAATACGCGAACACTGAAGCTTTCTTT.

V gene TRBV28 combines with J gene TRBJ2-1; 10 positions match TRBD2. The junction had 6 bases not matched to a gene; V was cut back by 6 bases and J by 4 bases. The length of the CDR3 is 15 residues. CDR1 is MDHEN, CDR2 SYDVKM, per germline. In nucleotides, the CDR3 is TGTGCCAGCAGGACGAGCGGGGGGGTTTACAATGAGCAGTTCTTC. It codes for CASRTSGGVYNEQFF.

The chain carries TRBV7-2 and TRBJ2-1; 9 bases map to TRBD2. Looked up from germline, CDR1 is SGHTA and CDR2 is FQGNSA. The CDR3 extends over 15 amino acids. Trimming at V came to 1 base and at J to 5 bases, leaving 3 bases not matched to a gene. CDR3 loop: CASSLGGRAHNEQFF. CDR3 DNA: TGTGCCAGCAGCTTAGGCGGGAGGGCCCACAATGAGCAGTTCTTC.

Only a few counts were recorded for this clonotype. V usage is TRBV29-1 and J usage is TRBJ2-7; no definite D call. With 5 bases removed from V and 4 bases from J, the gap between germline ends came to 18 bases. This CDR3 has 14 amino acids. From germline, CDR1 is SQVTM and CDR2 ANQGSEA. The CDR3 DNA follows: TGCAGCGTTACCCTAGGAGACACCAAGTACGAGCAGTACTTC. Its translation is CSVTLGDTKYEQYF.

The sample holds many counts of this clonotype. The chain uses TRBV7-2 and TRBJ2-3, with D possibly being TRBD2 (5 bases). V was trimmed by 5 bases and J by 4 bases, leaving 10 bases between them. Germline V gives CDR1 SGHTA, CDR2 FQGNSA. This CDR3 contains 13 residues. CDR3 protein: CASSREVADTQYF. In DNA, the CDR3 is TGTGCCAGCAGCCGGGAAGTCGCAGATACGCAGTATTTT.

This clonotype showed up just a few times. The chain links TRBV6-5 to TRBJ1-4, with D possibly being TRBD1 (5 bases). Germline CDR1 and CDR2: MNHEY and SVGAGI. This CDR3 region has 13 residues. V was clipped by 0 bases and J by 12 bases, with 11 bases between them. CDR3 amino acids: CASSYSSQGELFF. Written as DNA, the CDR3 is TGTGCCAGCAGTTACTCGTCGCAGGGTGAACTGTTTTTT.

A few counts support this clonotype. This rearrangement joins TRBV29-1 to TRBJ2-1, with D unresolved. Deletions cut 6 bases from V and 4 bases from J, with 13 bases between. The germline gives CDR1 SQVTM, CDR2 ANQGSEA. The CDR3 totals 13 residues. The CDR3 DNA reads TGCAGCGTCGCAAGCACTCTTTACAATGAGCAGTTCTTC. It specifies CSVASTLYNEQFF.

Only a few counts were recorded for this clonotype. The rearrangement uses TRBV15 and TRBJ2-5, with a tentative D call TRBD2 (6 bases). Germline assignment: CDR1 LNHNV and CDR2 YYDKDF (reference sequence). Trimming took 0 bases from V and 7 from J, leaving 21 bases between them. This CDR3 contains 17 residues. CDR3 sequence (DNA): TGTGCCACCAGCAGAGAACCCCACCGGGACCCAGCGGGGACCCAGTACTTC. It translates to CATSREPHRDPAGTQYF.

The V and J genes are TRBV7-6 and TRBJ2-7; maybe TRBD2 (6 bases). The V end lost 5 bases, the J end lost 6 bases, and 20 bases lay between the germline ends. CDR3 size: 15 residues. The germline V gene encodes CDR1 SGHVS and CDR2 FNYEAQ. In DNA form, the CDR3 reads TGTGCCAGCAGCCGCTCGGAGTTGCGGGGTGGCGAGCAGTACTTC. Translated: CASSRSELRGGEQYF.

This clonotype was detected a few times. An end of the junction does not agree with germline; a read error may underlie this. This chain links TRBV6-1 with TRBJ1-3; possible D gene TRBD1, 5 bases. The CDR3 length is 14 residues. Germline lookup yields CDR1 MNHNS and CDR2 SASEGT. This CDR3 reads CASSEAGVGAVGDF. The CDR3 bases are TGTGCCAGCAGTGAAGCGGGAGTCGGGGCCGTCGGAGATTTT.

The chain links TRBV4-3 to TRBJ2-4; 8 nucleotides agree with TRBD2. The germline CDR1 and CDR2 sequences are LGHNA and YSLEER. V shed 0 bases, J shed 0 bases, and the junction held 10 bases outside the gene matches. The CDR3 consists of 19 residues. CDR3 DNA: TGCGCCAGCAGCCAAGATTGGGTACTAGCGGAGATAGCCAAAAACATTCAGTACTTC. This encodes CASSQDWVLAEIAKNIQYF.

In this sample, this clonotype turned up many times. The CDR3 region has the DNA TGTGCCTGTCGGGACAGATACAATGAGCAGTTCTTC. It codes for CACRDRYNEQFF. The chain joins TRBV7-9 to TRBJ2-1; TRBD1 aligns across 7 bases. This CDR3 comprises 12 residues. The V gene's germline CDR1 is SEHNR and CDR2 FQNEAQ (reference sequence). The trim removed 11 bases at V and 4 bases at J, leaving 5 bases unmatched.

This clonotype occurred many times. The rearrangement joins TRBV6-1 to TRBJ2-3; the D gene is possibly TRBD2 (5 bases). With 6 bases removed from V and 0 bases from J, the gap between germline ends came to 13 bases. Germline-derived CDR1 and CDR2 are MNHNS and SASEGT. The CDR3 spans 15 residues. The CDR3 DNA follows: TGTGCCAGCAGCCTTCATGGACTGAGCACAGATACGCAGTATTTT. This sequence encodes CASSLHGLSTDTQYF.

The rearrangement uses TRBV30 and TRBJ1-1, with unresolved D. Between the trimmed V and J ends, which lost 0 bases and 4 bases, there was a span of 15 bases. The CDR3 consists of 15 residues. From germline, CDR1 is GTSNPN and CDR2 SVGIG (reference sequence). The CDR3 nucleotides read TGTGCCTGGAGTGTACTGGTAGAGGGTCGCACTGAAGCTTTCTTT. Protein sequence: CAWSVLVEGRTEAFF.

This clonotype was seen repeatedly, ten times or more. The rearrangement links TRBV7-9 to TRBJ2-1; D is perhaps TRBD2 (6 bases). The CDR3 runs to 12 residues. CDR1 and CDR2 (germline): SEHNR, FQNEAQ (reference sequence). V was clipped by 2 bases and J by 12 bases, with 11 bases between them. CDR3 protein: CASSLTGVAQFF. Here the CDR3 DNA reads TGTGCCAGCAGCTTAACGGGGGTCGCGCAGTTCTTC.

This clonotype was seen a few times. This chain connects TRBV5-1 to TRBJ2-2; D is perhaps TRBD1 (6 bases). With 2 bases removed from V and 6 bases from J, the gap between germline ends came to 14 bases. CDR3 length: 15 residues. Per germline, CDR1 SGHRS and CDR2 YFSETQ. Here the CDR3 reads CASSLQGKEAGELFF. CDR3 sequence (DNA): TGCGCCAGCAGCTTACAGGGAAAGGAGGCCGGGGAGCTGTTTTTT.

The chain recombines TRBV20-1 with TRBJ1-5; perhaps TRBD1 as D (6 bases). The V and J ends lost 0 bases and 5 bases respectively, with 14 bases between them. There are 15 residues in the CDR3. From germline, CDR1 is DFQATT and CDR2 SNEGSKA (reference sequence). CDR3 residues: CSARDQAGDHQPQHF. The CDR3 DNA sequence: TGCAGTGCTAGAGATCAGGCAGGGGATCATCAGCCCCAGCATTTT.

The rearrangement links TRBV4-3 to TRBJ2-7; D is unresolved. V dropped 0 bases and J dropped 2 bases, with 20 bases sitting between them. The CDR3 has 18 residues. Germline assignment: CDR1 LGHNA and CDR2 YSLEER. As DNA, the CDR3 is TGCGCCAGCAGCCAAGATTACTTTGGGGTCGGGTTCGCCTACGAGCAGTACTTC. Translated: CASSQDYFGVGFAYEQYF.

This clonotype was seen only a few times. The genes are TRBV12-3 or TRBV12-4 and TRBJ1-1; 9 bases match TRBD1. This CDR3 has 15 amino acids. The junction had 14 bases not matched to a gene; V was cut back by 10 bases and J by 5 bases. CDR3 sequence: CATSKEGQGITEAFF. The CDR3 DNA reads as TGTGCCACCTCGAAAGAAGGACAGGGGATAACTGAAGCTTTCTTT.

The chain recombines TRBV20-1 with TRBJ2-1; the D is unclear. This CDR3 is 11 amino acids long. Germline CDR1 is DFQATT and CDR2 is SNEGSKA (reference sequence). The V end was cut by 3 bases, the J end by 8 bases, with 8 bases between. The CDR3 DNA sequence: TGCAGTGCTAGTAGAGAGGATGAGCAGTTCTTC. Translation: CSASREDEQFF.

This clonotype was counted at least ten times. This chain joins TRBV29-1 and TRBJ2-7; D ambiguous. The V and J ends lost 3 bases and 4 bases respectively, with 7 bases between them. This CDR3 comprises 11 residues. The germline V gene encodes CDR1 SQVTM and CDR2 ANQGSEA. The CDR3 bases are TGCAGCGTTGAGAGTCTGTACGAGCAGTACTTC. It codes for CSVESLYEQYF.

This clonotype has a count of ten or more. This chain connects TRBV7-2 to TRBJ2-1, with TRBD1 matching over 8 bases. V was pared by 4 bases and J by 8 bases, with 1 base of the junction left unmatched. Per the germline V gene, CDR1 is SGHTA and CDR2 is FQGNSA. This CDR3 has 12 residues. The CDR3 loop is CASSWTGYEQFF. The CDR3 bases are TGTGCCAGCAGCTGGACAGGGTATGAGCAGTTCTTC.

The genes are TRBV4-3 and TRBJ2-1; 10 bases map to TRBD1. CDR3 length: 19 residues. V gave up 4 bases and J gave up 7 bases; unmatched junction bases: 19. Germline CDR1 is LGHNA and CDR2 is YSLEER. Written as DNA, the CDR3 is TGCGCCAGCAGCCTGGGGGAAATGACAGGGGGCTTCTTTGGAAATGAGCAGTTCTTC. Translating gives CASSLGEMTGGFFGNEQFF.

DNA of the CDR3: TGCAGTGCTAGAGAACCCCTAGTTGGTGAGCAGTACTTC. It translates to CSAREPLVGEQYF. The J gene is TRBJ2-7, the V gene TRBV20-1; D gene ambiguous. CDR1 is DFQATT, CDR2 SNEGSKA, per germline (reference sequence). The CDR3 is 13 amino acids. V was trimmed by 0 bases and J by 7 bases, leaving 13 bases between them.

Many counts were recorded for this clonotype. The V call is TRBV12-3 or TRBV12-4, the J call TRBJ1-3; D remains unclear. Deletions cut 6 bases from V and 2 bases from J, with 5 bases between. The CDR3 loop spans 12 amino acids. In DNA, the CDR3 is TGTGCCAGCAGGTCAGCTGGAAACACCATATATTTT. Its translation is CASRSAGNTIYF.

The chain uses TRBV6-1 and TRBJ2-7; D might be TRBD1 (6 bases). In germline, CDR1 is MNHNS, CDR2 SASEGT. The CDR3 has 13 amino acids. Trimming stripped 9 bases from V and 1 base from J, with 13 bases between. The CDR3 DNA is TGTGCCAGTTCCGGGACACCTTCCTACGAGCAGTACTTC. Translated: CASSGTPSYEQYF.